What follows describes a single T cell receptor (beta chain). The data stem from a study of shared clonotypes between healthy human individuals. Cells designated naive CD8 were CD45RO-negative and were positively selected for CCR7, with terminally differentiated effector memory CD45RA+ cells excluded. Germline V gene sequence: CDR1 SEHNR, CDR2 FQNEAQ (reference sequence). This CDR3 comprises 15 residues. V lost 7 bases and J lost 3, with 19 bases in between. Data came from immunoSEQ multiplex PCR; TCRdb stores just in-frame clones and leaves some out. The sample records under 2,000,000 clones, about 95% being singletons.

The rearrangement joins TRBV7-9 to TRBJ2-7; D call uncertain. The sample comprised naive CD8+ T cells sorted from blood. This receptor was identified in a young man in good health. The CDR3 nucleotides are TGTGCCAGCAACCTGACCCCCTCTCCACTCTACGAGCAGTACTTC. Its translation: CASNLTPSPLYEQYF.